The following is a TCR beta chain sequence with its context. The antigen it recognizes is unknown. Nothing much larger sits one base from this clone, and base qualities are not available. For commercial TCRB immunosequencing, approximately 460 nanograms of biopsy DNA were submitted for each sample. Adaptive Biotechnology amplified the CDR3 regions from genomic DNA with a two-step multiplex PCR designed to control amplification bias. In the first PCR, primers covered every V and J gene segment, and in the second PCR, barcodes and Illumina adapters were added. An Illumina instrument was used to sequence the CDR3 libraries. The study's own analysis went as follows. The analysis used both the pipelines supplied by the vendor and custom analysis of the raw data in R/Bioconductor with R version 3.3.0. Clonality, which ranges from 0 to 1, was calculated as the inverse of the normalised Shannon entropy across all productive clones. High-frequency clones were defined as the share of the repertoire occupied by the top 100 clones, with only clones passing a 95% confidence test being retained. Overlap between samples was measured with the Morisita-Horn index, while repertoire diversity was measured with the Simpson index. The table comes from immuneACCESS by way of TCRdb, which keeps in-frame sequences with V and J called. Part of the clones is missing from these tables; in studies checked, under half for an unresolved V gene and the rest for unknown reasons. The V and J calls and clone size were taken over from that table, and D and trimming were inferred from the DNA. The sample yields about 4,500 clones; 74% were counted once. The ten most abundant clones make up around 20% of the sample.

Adults with ileal or ileocolonic Crohn's disease for whom ileocolonic resection was indicated were considered eligible. Whole ileal mucosal biopsies were stored frozen at -80°C before DNA extraction. A TRizol-based method was used to extract genomic DNA from the frozen whole biopsies, and the DNA was quantified with a NanoDrop 2000 spectrophotometer. The data stem from a study of T cell repertoires in ileal Crohn's disease (dated by TCRdb to the late 2010s). General notes on the study: The median duration of disease was 7.5 to 9.5 years, and at the time of surgery approximately 33% of patients were active smokers. Roughly half of the patients were given postoperative therapy, with fewer than 12 receiving thiopurines and over 15 receiving anti-TNF agents. TCR repertoire analysis was performed in a few dozen Crohn's disease patients drawn from a prospective multicentre cohort. A total of about 170 mucosal samples from 57 patients were sequenced, collected from several sites on the surgical specimen and at postoperative endoscopy. A Rutgeerts score higher than i0 was the definition used for endoscopic postoperative recurrence. Running in parallel with the study was a multicentre cohort set up to find predictors of early endoscopic recurrence following ileocolonic resection. Every patient underwent surgery because of a complication, which was stricturing disease in 61% of cases and penetrating disease in roughly 39%. Overall study results and their limits: Sorted CD8 T cells carried more high-frequency clones than CD4 T cells, suggesting mucosal expansions were mainly CD8. Endoscopic recurrence was found to be associated with higher high-frequency clone percentages at surgery, and recurrence was observed in all patients with clonality above 26.8% (18/57). Only a subgroup of patients, of unstated size, had mucosal CD4 and CD8 T cells sorted and sequenced. Compared with non-smokers, patients who were active smokers at surgery showed a significantly higher proportion of clonal expansions (25.9% vs 17.9%, p=0.02).

From V the trimming removes 1 base and from J it removes 2 bases, while the gene matches leave 7 bases of the junction unaccounted for. The CDR3, from cysteine to phenylalanine, totals 16 residues. Only the CDR3 portion is preserved as DNA: 48 bases, with reading frame beginning at the first base. Via the germline V gene (reference sequence), CDR1 is SEHNR and CDR2 FQNEAQ. Sequenced input: ileal tissue. This TCR was sampled from an adult with Crohn's disease. In this chain, TRBV7-9 is recombined with TRBJ2-7; TRBD1 lines up with 8 middle nucleotides. CDR3 sequence: CASSLGSGGTPYEQYF. The nucleotide sequence reads as follows: TGTGCCAGCAGCTTAGGGTCAGGGGGCACGCCCTACGAGCAGTACTTC.